This TCR beta chain appears in the sequencing data of a study of Ad26.COV2.S vaccination and SARS-CoV-2 variants. Study background: The authors gave Ad26.COV2.S intramuscularly, either once or twice 56 days apart.

Sequencing was performed with immunoSEQ multiplex PCR; in TCRdb, only in-frame clones are kept and a portion is missing. The sample has some 350,000 clones; roughly 81% are singletons. Germline V gives CDR1 MNHEY, CDR2 SVGEGT. V was pared by 5 bases and J by 3 bases, with 20 bases between. The CDR3 runs to 16 residues. Treatment: some 19 received Ad26.COV2.S at low or high dose, single or two shots; five or six received placebo; per-sample allocation not given. The study sampled participants on day 63 after the first vaccine or placebo injection. Donation came from an adult in Boston who was aged 18-55 years. An Ad26 vector expressing Wuhan-strain SARS-CoV-2 spike constituted the vaccine.

The TCR comes from a person between 18 and 59 years old who received the Ad26.COV2.S COVID-19 vaccine or a placebo. This chain joins TRBV6-2 or TRBV6-3 and TRBJ2-7, with D perhaps assigned TRBD1 or TRBD2 (5 bases each). The sequencing here drew on peripheral blood, taken in a trial of Ad26.COV2.S vaccine versus placebo. CDR3 loop: CASSNYPGRDLYEQYF. The CDR3 DNA reads as TGTGCCAGCAGTAACTATCCGGGACGAGACCTCTACGAGCAGTACTTC.